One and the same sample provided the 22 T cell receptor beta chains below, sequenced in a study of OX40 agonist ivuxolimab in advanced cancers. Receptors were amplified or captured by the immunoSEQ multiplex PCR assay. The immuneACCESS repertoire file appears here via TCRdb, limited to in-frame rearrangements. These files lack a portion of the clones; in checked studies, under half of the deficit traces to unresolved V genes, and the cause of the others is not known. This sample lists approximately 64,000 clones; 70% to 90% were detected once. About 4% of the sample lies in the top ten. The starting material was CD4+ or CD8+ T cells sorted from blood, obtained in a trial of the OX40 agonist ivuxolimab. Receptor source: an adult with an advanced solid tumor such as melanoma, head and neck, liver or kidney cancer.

As DNA, the CDR3 is TGTGCCAGCAGCTCTGCGAACAGGGTGGACGAGCAGTACTTC. Its protein product is CASSSANRVDEQYF. The chain is built from TRBV11-1 and TRBJ2-7; TRBD1 is a possible D gene (6 bases). The germline V and J ends were trimmed by 4 bases and 5 bases, with 15 bases remaining between them. This CDR3 region has 14 residues. CDR1 is SGHAT, CDR2 FQDESV, per germline (reference sequence).

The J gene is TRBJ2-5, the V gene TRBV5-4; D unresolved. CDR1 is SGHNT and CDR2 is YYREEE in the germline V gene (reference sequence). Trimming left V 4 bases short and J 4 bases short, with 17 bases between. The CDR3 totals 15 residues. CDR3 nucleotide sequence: TGTGCCAGCAGCAGCCTGGGTAGTGGCTTAGAGACCCAGTACTTC. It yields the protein CASSSLGSGLETQYF.

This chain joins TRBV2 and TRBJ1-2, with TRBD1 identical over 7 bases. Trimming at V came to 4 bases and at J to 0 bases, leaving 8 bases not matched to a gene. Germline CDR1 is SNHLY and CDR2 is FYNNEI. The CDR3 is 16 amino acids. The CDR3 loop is CASSGSPQGANYGYTF. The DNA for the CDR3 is TGTGCCAGCAGTGGGTCCCCGCAGGGGGCTAACTATGGCTACACCTTC.

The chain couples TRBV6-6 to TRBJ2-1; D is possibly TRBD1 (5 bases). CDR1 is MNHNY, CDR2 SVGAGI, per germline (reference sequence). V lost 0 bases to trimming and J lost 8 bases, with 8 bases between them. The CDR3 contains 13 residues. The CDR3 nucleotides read TGTGCCAGCAGTTACTCAGGGGCCTATGAGCAGTTCTTC. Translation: CASSYSGAYEQFF.

The CDR3 is CASSDYTDYEQYF. The DNA of the CDR3 is TGTGCCAGCAGTGACTACACAGACTACGAGCAGTACTTC. The chain couples TRBV6-1 to TRBJ2-7; D uncertain. Trimming pared 3 bases from V and 3 bases from J, leaving 9 bases between. CDR1 and CDR2 (germline): MNHNS, SASEGT. There are 13 residues in the CDR3.

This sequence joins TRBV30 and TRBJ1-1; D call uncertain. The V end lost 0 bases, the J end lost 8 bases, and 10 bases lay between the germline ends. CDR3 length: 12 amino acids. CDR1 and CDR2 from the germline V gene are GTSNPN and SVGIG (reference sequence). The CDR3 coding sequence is TGTGCCTGGAGTGTACTTCGGGCGGAAGCTTTCTTT. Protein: CAWSVLRAEAFF.

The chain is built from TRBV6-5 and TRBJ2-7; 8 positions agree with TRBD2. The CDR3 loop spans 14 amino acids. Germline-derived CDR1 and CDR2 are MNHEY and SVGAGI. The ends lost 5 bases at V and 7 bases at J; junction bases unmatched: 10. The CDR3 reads CASSRLARPWEQYF. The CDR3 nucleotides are TGTGCCAGCAGTAGACTAGCGCGCCCCTGGGAGCAGTACTTC.

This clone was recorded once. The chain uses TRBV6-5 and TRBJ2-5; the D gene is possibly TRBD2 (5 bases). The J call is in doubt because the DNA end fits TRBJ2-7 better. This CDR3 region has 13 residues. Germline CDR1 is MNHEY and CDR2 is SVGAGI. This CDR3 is CASTLLVHYEQYF. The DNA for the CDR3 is TGTGCCAGCACCCTACTAGTTCACTACGAGCAGTACTTC.

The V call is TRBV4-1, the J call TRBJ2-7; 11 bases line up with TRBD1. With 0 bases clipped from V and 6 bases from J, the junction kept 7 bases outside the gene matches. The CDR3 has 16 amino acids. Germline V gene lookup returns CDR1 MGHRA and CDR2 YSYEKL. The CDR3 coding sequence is TGCGCCAGCAGCCAAGATGTTGGACAGGGGGCGGTCGAGCAGTACTTC. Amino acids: CASSQDVGQGAVEQYF.

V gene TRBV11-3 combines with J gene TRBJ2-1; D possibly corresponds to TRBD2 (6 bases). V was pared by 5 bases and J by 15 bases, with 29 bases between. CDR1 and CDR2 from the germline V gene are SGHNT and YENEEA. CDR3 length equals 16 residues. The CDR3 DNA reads TGTGCCAGCAGCCCCCGACCGCGGGAAGGACCAGTTCCTTCGTTCTTC. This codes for CASSPRPREGPVPSFF. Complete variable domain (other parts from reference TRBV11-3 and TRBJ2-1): EAGVVQSPRYKIIEKKQPVAFWCNPISGHNTLYWYLQNLGQGPELLIRYENEEAVDDSQLPKDRFSAERLKGVDSTLKIQPAELGDSAVYLCASSPRPREGPVPSFFGPGTRLTVL.

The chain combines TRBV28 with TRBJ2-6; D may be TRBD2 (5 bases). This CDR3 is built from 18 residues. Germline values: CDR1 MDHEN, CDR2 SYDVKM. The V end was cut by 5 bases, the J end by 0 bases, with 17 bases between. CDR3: CASSQAIWELSGANVLTF. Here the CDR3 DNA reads TGTGCCAGCAGTCAAGCTATTTGGGAGCTCTCTGGGGCCAACGTCCTGACTTTC.

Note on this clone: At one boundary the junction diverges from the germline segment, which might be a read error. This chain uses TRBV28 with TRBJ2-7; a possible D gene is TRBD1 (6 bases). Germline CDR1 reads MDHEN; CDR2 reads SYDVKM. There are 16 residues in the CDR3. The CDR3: CASSLYGTTVRYEQYF. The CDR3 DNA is TGTGCCAGCAGCTTATACGGGACAACGGTTCGATACGAGCAGTACTTC.

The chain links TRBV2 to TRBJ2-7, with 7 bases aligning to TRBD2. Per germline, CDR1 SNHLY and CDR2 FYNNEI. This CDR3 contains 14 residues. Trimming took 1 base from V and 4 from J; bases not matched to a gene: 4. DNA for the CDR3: TGTGCCAGCAGTGAAGGACTAGCTAGTTACGAGCAGTACTTC. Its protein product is CASSEGLASYEQYF.

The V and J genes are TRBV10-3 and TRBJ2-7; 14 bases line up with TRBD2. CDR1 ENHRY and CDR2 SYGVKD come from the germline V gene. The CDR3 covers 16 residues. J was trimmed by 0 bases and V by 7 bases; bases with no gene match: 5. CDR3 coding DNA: TGTGCCATCACCTCAGGGACTAGCGGGAGCTCCTACGAGCAGTACTTC. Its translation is CAITSGTSGSSYEQYF.

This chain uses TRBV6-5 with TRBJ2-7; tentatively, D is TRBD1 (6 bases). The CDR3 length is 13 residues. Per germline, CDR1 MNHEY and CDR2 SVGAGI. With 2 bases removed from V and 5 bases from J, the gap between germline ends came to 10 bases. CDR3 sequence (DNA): TGTGCCAGCAGTTACGGGGGCAACAACGAGCAGTACTTC. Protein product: CASSYGGNNEQYF.

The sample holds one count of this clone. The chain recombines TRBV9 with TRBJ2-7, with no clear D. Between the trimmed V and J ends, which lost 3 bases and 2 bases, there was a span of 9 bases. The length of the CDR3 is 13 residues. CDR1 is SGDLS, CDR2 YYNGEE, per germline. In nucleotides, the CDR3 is TGTGCCAGCAGCGCCGGCGGACCCTACGAGCAGTACTTC. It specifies CASSAGGPYEQYF.

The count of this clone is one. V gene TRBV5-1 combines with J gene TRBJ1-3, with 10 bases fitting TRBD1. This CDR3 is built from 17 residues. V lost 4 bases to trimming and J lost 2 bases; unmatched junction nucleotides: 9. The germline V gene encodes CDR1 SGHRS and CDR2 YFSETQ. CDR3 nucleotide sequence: TGCGCCAGCAGCCGAGACGACAGGGGGCGCGCTGGAAACACCATATATTTT. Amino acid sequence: CASSRDDRGRAGNTIYF.

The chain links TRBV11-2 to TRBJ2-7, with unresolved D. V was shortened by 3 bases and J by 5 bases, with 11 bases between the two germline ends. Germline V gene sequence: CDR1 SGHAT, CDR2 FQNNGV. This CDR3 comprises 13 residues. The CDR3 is CASSFGRINEQYF. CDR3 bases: TGTGCCAGCAGCTTCGGCAGGATAAACGAGCAGTACTTC. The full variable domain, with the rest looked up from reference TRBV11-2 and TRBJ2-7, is EAGVAQSPRYKIIEKRQSVAFWCNPISGHATLYWYQQILGQGPKLLIQFQNNGVVDDSQLPKDRFSAERLKGVDSTLKIQPAKLEDSAVYLCASSFGRINEQYFGPGTRLTVT.

In DNA, the CDR3 is TGTGCCAGCAGCGTAGGATCCAGGGGAGATGGCTACACCTTC. Amino acids: CASSVGSRGDGYTF. The V gene is TRBV9, the J gene TRBJ1-2; D is perhaps TRBD1 (6 bases). From germline, CDR1 is SGDLS and CDR2 YYNGEE. The length of the CDR3 is 14 residues. V gave up 0 bases and J gave up 6 bases, with 12 bases separating them. The whole variable domain, remainder taken from reference TRBV9 and TRBJ1-2, is DSGVTQTPKHLITATGQRVTLRCSPRSGDLSVYWYQQSLDQGLQFLIQYYNGEERAKGNILERFSAQQFPDLHSELNLSSLELGDSALYFCASSVGSRGDGYTFGSGTRLTVV.

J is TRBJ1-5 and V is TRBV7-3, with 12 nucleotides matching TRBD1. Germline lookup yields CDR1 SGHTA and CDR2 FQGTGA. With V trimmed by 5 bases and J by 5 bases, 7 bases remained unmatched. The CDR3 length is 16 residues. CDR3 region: CASSRTGTGGDQPQHF. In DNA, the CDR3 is TGTGCCAGCAGCCGCACCGGGACAGGGGGCGATCAGCCCCAGCATTTT.

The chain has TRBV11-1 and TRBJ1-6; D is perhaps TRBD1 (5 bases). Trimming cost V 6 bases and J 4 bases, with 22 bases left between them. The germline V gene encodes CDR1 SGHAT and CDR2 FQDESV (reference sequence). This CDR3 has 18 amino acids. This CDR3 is CASRTFRDPELYNSPLHF. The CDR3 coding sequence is TGTGCCAGCAGAACCTTCCGGGACCCAGAACTTTATAATTCACCCCTCCACTTT.

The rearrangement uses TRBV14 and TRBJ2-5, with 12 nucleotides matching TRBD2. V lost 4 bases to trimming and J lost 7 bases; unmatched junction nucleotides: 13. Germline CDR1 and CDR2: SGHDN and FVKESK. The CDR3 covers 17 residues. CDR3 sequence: CASSPDVTSGGRGTQYF. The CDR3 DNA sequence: TGTGCCAGCAGCCCTGATGTGACTAGCGGGGGTCGCGGGACCCAGTACTTC.